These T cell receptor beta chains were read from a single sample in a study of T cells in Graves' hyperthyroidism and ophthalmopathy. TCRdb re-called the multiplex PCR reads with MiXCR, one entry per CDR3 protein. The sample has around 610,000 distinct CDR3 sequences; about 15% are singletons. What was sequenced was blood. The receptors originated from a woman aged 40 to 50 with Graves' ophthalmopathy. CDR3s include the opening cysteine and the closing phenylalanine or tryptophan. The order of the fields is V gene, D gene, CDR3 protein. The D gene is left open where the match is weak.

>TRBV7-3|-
CASSFSGNDQETQYF
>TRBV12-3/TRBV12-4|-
CASSQGINQPQHF
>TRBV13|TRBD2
CASSTAGTSTGELFF
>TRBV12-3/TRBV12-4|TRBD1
CASRGTGGTYEQYF
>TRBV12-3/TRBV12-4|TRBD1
CASSPGGARGTEAFF
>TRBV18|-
CASSPSYGGGITTYEQYF
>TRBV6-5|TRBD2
CASSPLAGYSYEQYF
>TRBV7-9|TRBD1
CASSPDEGQISYEQYF
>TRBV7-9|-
CASSFGGISYEQYF
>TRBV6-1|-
CASKLAGGYEQYF
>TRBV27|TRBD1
CASSLRDRGHEQYF
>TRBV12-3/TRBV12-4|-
CASSLPGGYTEAFF
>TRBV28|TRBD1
CASSPPGQGPYEQYF
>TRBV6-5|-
CASSYSTPPVYEQYF
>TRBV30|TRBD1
CAWSGGRDSQETQYF
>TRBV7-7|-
CASSLEHNTEAFF
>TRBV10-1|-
CASSDNIGYGYTF
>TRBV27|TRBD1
CASSSGQRLKVGYTF
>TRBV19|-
CASSIGGVVYEQYF
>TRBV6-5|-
CASSYSNSQTEAFF
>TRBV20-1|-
CSASPDPDRQYF
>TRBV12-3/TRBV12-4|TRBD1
CASSTTGDNTGELFF
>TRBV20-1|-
CSARDYRSPQTSAYEQYF
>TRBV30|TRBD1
CAWDPGTGGRMNTEAFF
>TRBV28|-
CASKSGGNYGYTF
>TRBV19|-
CASSMYREQETQYF
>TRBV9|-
CASSSDGDSNQPQHF
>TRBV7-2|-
CASSETIGAAEQYF
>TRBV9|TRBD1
CASSASGQGYEQYF
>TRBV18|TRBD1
CASSPRQGVRAARSYEQYF
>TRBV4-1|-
CASSFRPGQGGWNEQYF
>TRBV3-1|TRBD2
CASSRGLASTTGELFF
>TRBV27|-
CVSRRNQNTEAFF
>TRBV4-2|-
CASSQPQGQETQYF
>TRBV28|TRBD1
CASSTSTRTGLHEQYF